Detailed here is one T cell receptor beta chain. The clone's antigen remains unknown. No base quality information exists; no much larger clone differs at one position. A distance of 11 bases separates the germline ends of V and J, which lose 6 bases and 0 bases respectively. The germline V gene encodes CDR1 LNHDA and CDR2 SQIVND (reference sequence). Counted from cysteine to phenylalanine, this CDR3 has 15 amino acids. Of the read, only the CDR3 DNA is kept; its 45 bases are in frame from base 1. This record belongs to a study of cytomegalovirus exposure and HLA in healthy donors (dated by TCRdb to the late 2010s). About the study as a whole: According to an earlier analysis of around 600 of the donors, about 179 million T cells yielded 117 million unique TCR beta sequences and approximately 300 Gb of sequence data. The number of typed donors differed by locus: about 629-630 for A, B, C, DRB1 and DQB1; some 500 for DQA1; around 610 for DPA1; and around 490 for DPB1. Every repertoire in the discovery cohort had been generated on one and the same sequencing platform. Donor age, sex, ethnicity and CMV serostatus were collected together with the repertoire data. The study combined high-throughput TCR immunosequencing, statistical association of individual TCRs with disease status, and machine learning to predict cytomegalovirus infection status. In a later genetic analysis, genome-wide SNP genotypes for about 65% of the roughly 700 donors were used, and that subset was treated as a discovery cohort. In addition to the first cohort of roughly 670 subjects, a separate validation cohort of approximately 130 different subjects was used. In a later analysis, previously published TCR beta repertoires from some 640 donors were re-analyzed and high-resolution HLA genotyping was added so that TCR occurrence patterns could be studied. The later analysis used no new phenotypic data to find candidate immune exposures, relying instead on TCR beta sequences and their occurrence across donors. The study profiled the T cell repertoires of 666 subjects by immunosequencing and related them to cytomegalovirus serostatus. An early release covering roughly 640 HLA-typed donors comprised about 300 gigabases of sequencing data and tens of millions of unique TCR sequences. The study aimed to test whether cataloging public T cell receptors could reveal signatures of past pathogen exposure. In an earlier analysis of more than 550 of the donors, high-throughput TCR beta sequencing was used to judge whether each TCR beta V gene segment behaved as functional or pseudogenic. Roughly five DR-DQ haplotypes were treated as single units for association and clustering because of strong linkage in the cohort. Across some 400 genotyped donors of the cohort, an average of roughly 250,000 unique TCR beta nucleotide sequences per donor were sequenced, and approximately 17% of those sequences were non-productive. HLA typing included class I and class II loci at four-digit resolution. Among the roughly 400 genotyped donors, 75% to 90% belonged to the genetic ancestry cluster associated with self-reported Caucasian donors.

The cohort was made up of several hundred healthy bone marrow donors. At the time of sampling, every cohort member was nominally healthy, though immune exposures that went unrecorded were likely present. The donor tested CMV seronegative and was one of the 352 seronegative cohort members. Every donor gave a peripheral blood sample, and the peripheral blood mononuclear cells from that sample were used for TCR beta sequencing. Genomic DNA extraction from the blood cell samples was performed with the Qiagen DNeasy Blood Extraction Kit. Preparation of the library involved the immunoSEQ multiplex PCR assay. For the multiplex PCR, a mixture combining 60 forward primers for TCR Vbeta segments and 13 reverse primers for TCR Jbeta segments was used. Amplification of the CDR3 region of rearranged TCR beta genes was performed with a multiplex PCR assay on genomic DNA. Amplified TCR beta libraries were sequenced as 87-base-pair reads on the Illumina HiSeq System. In the paper's pipeline: In a later analysis, tens of millions of unique TCR beta chains were counted across the roughly 610 repertoires, and around 10 million of these chains were shared by at least two donors. A nearest-neighbor algorithm error-corrected the raw reads and collapsed the reads into unique sequences, merging closely related sequences to remove PCR and sequencing errors. To assign V, D and J gene segments, CDR3 sequences were aligned to IMGT reference sequences. Each retained sequence needed at least a six-nucleotide match to both a V gene segment and a J gene segment. A rearrangement counted as productive if the CDR3 had no stop codons and remained in frame with V and J, and every other rearrangement counted as non-productive. Following IMGT convention, CDR3 was defined as the stretch from the second conserved V-encoded cysteine up to the conserved J-encoded phenylalanine. Sequences without an unambiguous match to a single V gene segment were excluded from the earlier analysis of 450 to 750 of the donors. An earlier analysis of 500 to 700 of the donors classified V segments as functional when productive rearrangements were above 56.7% and as segregating when the standard deviation between donors was above 5%. A statistical classification framework was developed to diagnose cytomegalovirus status using the catalog of TCR beta chain sequences. V and J gene assignment, in a later analysis, came from comparing TCR nucleotide sequences with IMGT/GENE-DB human TR gene sequences. The TCRdist pipeline was used in a later analysis to assign CDR3 sequences and most-parsimonious VDJ recombination scenarios. A later analysis defined each TCR beta chain by its CDR3 amino acid sequence plus V-gene family, and excluded reads lacking a unique V-gene family. A later analysis removed 500 to 600 highly shared, low-generation-probability nucleotide sequences to deal with suspected cross-contamination and a sequencing artifact. For each public chain, a later analysis derived a clonal expansion index from normalized ranks of inferred template counts within each repertoire. A later analysis computed generation probabilities with a VDJ recombination model fitted to out-of-frame rearrangements, and checked the results against IGoR. In a later analysis, hypergeometric tests were used to score TCR-TCR, TCR-HLA and TCR-CMV co-occurrence, with a repertoire-size bias correction applied to TCR pairs. To estimate false discovery rates, a later analysis permuted the HLA or CMV assignments 20 times. In a later analysis, co-occurring TCRs were grouped with DBSCAN, and TCRdist sequence similarity was added when clustering was performed within HLA-allele-positive subsets. For co-occurrence clustering, repertoires with fewer than 30,000 or more than 120,000 public chains were excluded, along with roughly 5 repertoires with anomalous nucleotide sharing. As stored in TCRdb, this immuneACCESS dataset retains in-frame rearrangements with V and J assigned. A fraction of the clones does not appear; measured against another copy, unresolved V genes explain less than half of the discrepancy, and the remainder lacks a known reason. The V and J calls and clone size come from that table; D and trimming were worked out from the DNA. The sample contains under 200,000 clones, roughly four fifths of them found a single time. The biggest ten clones account for around 1.7% of the sample.

Study-wide findings and limitations: The only immune exposure information available for the cohort was CMV serostatus. In a later analysis, most CMV-associated TCR beta chains were found to appear HLA-restricted, with HLA associations seemingly driven largely by CMV exposure. The authors suggested that the approach could potentially be extended to other disease states and immunological phenotypes. Most TCR sequences were seen in very few donors, while some public TCRs were found in many individuals. Linkage disequilibrium might explain the correlated functional status among segregating V segments, but an unknown experimental factor could not be ruled out. Compared with equally common non-associated chains, HLA-associated TCR beta chains in a later analysis were more clonally expanded and had lower generation probabilities. At a false discovery rate of 0.05, a later analysis linked roughly 17,000 TCR beta sequences to specific HLA alleles. HLA typing was unavailable for some donors at each locus, so association tests used only the typed subset. The earlier analysis of 587 of the donors excluded over 15 rarely observed V segments, including chromosome 9 orphons, because counts were too low. Presence/absence analyses assumed roughly uniform sequencing depth across donors, an assumption that may not hold. A further reported finding was that TCR beta sequences accurately predicted the HLA-A and HLA-B alleles for most subjects in the first cohort. A later genetic analysis associated a missense DCLRE1C variant with V-gene and J-gene trimming of TCR beta chains, and an independent cohort replicated the association. In a later genetic analysis, fewer N-insertions in productive TCRs were reported among donors in an Asian-associated ancestry cluster than the roughly 700-donor mean. The classifier was reported to diagnose cytomegalovirus status with high specificity and sensitivity in both the original cohort and the validation cohort. In an earlier analysis of approximately 600 of the donors, most TCR beta V segments were observed in productive rearrangements about 87% or about 30% of the time, broadly matching IMGT annotations. In a later analysis, the rate of TCR association differed among HLA loci, with DRB1 alleles having the most associated TCRs and HLA-C alleles having the fewest. This cohort had only TCR beta chains sequenced, and the lack of alpha or paired-chain data limited which features could be detected. According to a later analysis, parvovirus B19, influenza, CMV and Epstein-Barr virus appeared linked to several top co-occurrence clusters. A group of highly shared sequence variants was considered likely to be a technical artifact of the sequencing pipeline. Because the 87-base-pair reads could not distinguish some IMGT-functional V segments, including TRBV6-2 and TRBV6-3, those segments were excluded. When HLA alleles, especially DR and DQ, strongly co-occurred, attributing TCR associations to individual alleles was difficult. A total of fewer than 200 TCR beta chains were listed by the study as associated with cytomegalovirus. A few of the identified cytomegalovirus-associated TCR beta chains were confirmed in vitro to be specific for cytomegalovirus antigens.

This sequence uses TRBV19 and TRBJ1-4, and TRBD1 may be the D gene, going by 6 matching bases. The TCR originated in a woman aged 18-35 years in good health and CMV-seronegative. Sequencing used PBMCs. The CDR3 loop reads CASREGQTTNEKLFF. The sequence in DNA is TGTGCCAGTAGAGAAGGACAGACAACTAATGAAAAACTGTTTTTT.